A selection of T cell receptor beta chains follows, all from one sample in a study of control samples from healthy donors and cancer patients. Clones were read by immunoSEQ multiplex PCR, and TCRdb kept only the in-frame ones, dropping some. The sample shows about 150,000 clones, around 90% of them seen only once. Material for sequencing was blood. The source of these receptors is a man aged 25-45 years in good health. The CDR3 runs from the conserved cysteine through the conserved F or W. D genes are given only for firm matches. Not all rows give a size; the values are once, few, many and, for expanded clones, a class.

size,J,V,D,DNA,CDR3
.,TRBJ1-6,TRBV13,.,TGTGCCAGCAGCTCCCAGGCCAATTCACCCCTCCACTTT,CASSSQANSPLHF
.,TRBJ2-3,TRBV10-3,TRBD2,TGTGCCATCAGTGACCCACCCCCCGGGACTAGCGGACCAGATAGCACAGATACGCAGTATTTT,CAISDPPPGTSGPDSTDTQYF
.,TRBJ2-7,TRBV2,TRBD1,TGTGCCAGCAGTGAAGGACAGGGAAACGAGCAGTACTTC,CASSEGQGNEQYF
.,TRBJ1-2,TRBV18,.,TGTGCCAGCTCACCGCAGGGGAACTATGGCTACACCTTC,CASSPQGNYGYTF
.,TRBJ2-2,TRBV7-3,.,TGTGCCAGCAGCTTAATCGGGGATGACACCGGGGAGCTGTTTTTT,CASSLIGDDTGELFF
.,TRBJ1-5,TRBV6-2/TRBV6-3,.,TGTGCCAGCAGTTACGAAGGGAATCAGCCCCAGCATTTT,CASSYEGNQPQHF
.,TRBJ2-2,TRBV2,TRBD1,TGTGCCAGCAACGTAGGGGGCGAGGACGGGGAGCTGTTTTTT,CASNVGGEDGELFF
.,TRBJ2-7,TRBV5-6,TRBD2,TGTGCCAGCAGCCCCCTTAGCGGGAGGGGGATGTTCCACGAGCAGTACTTC,CASSPLSGRGMFHEQYF
.,TRBJ1-6,TRBV12-3/TRBV12-4,.,TGTGCCAGCAGTTTTTCCCCCCCGTCACCCCTCCACTTT,CASSFSPPSPLHF
.,TRBJ1-6,TRBV6-5,.,TGTGCCAGCAGTTACTCGGGGCAGAATAATTCACCCCTCCACTTT,CASSYSGQNNSPLHF
.,TRBJ1-4,TRBV5-1,.,TGCGCCAGCAGCCCCCGAGGGGTCGATGAAAAACTGTTTTTT,CASSPRGVDEKLFF
.,TRBJ1-1,TRBV29-1,.,TGCAGCGTTGAAGATCCCCTTAGCGTGAACACTGAAGCTTTCTTT,CSVEDPLSVNTEAFF
.,TRBJ1-2,TRBV13,TRBD1,TGTGCCAGCAGCTTAAGGGGGACAGGGGCGACCGTCTATGGCTACACCTTC,CASSLRGTGATVYGYTF
few,TRBJ2-5,TRBV5-1,.,TGCGCCAGCAGCTTGGCGGGGGGCAACGAGGAGACCCAGTACTTC,CASSLAGGNEETQYF
.,TRBJ2-3,TRBV7-2,.,TGTGCCAGCAGCTTAGGACAGCCTGGAACAGATACGCAGTATTTT,CASSLGQPGTDTQYF
.,TRBJ2-7,TRBV6-1,.,TGTGCCAGCAGTGAAAGGGATAGCGCCTTTTCCTACGAGCAGTACTTC,CASSERDSAFSYEQYF
.,TRBJ2-1,TRBV7-6,.,TGTGCCAGCAGCACTCGAAGCGCCCTGTCAGGGAAGTCCTACAATGAGCAGTTCTTC,CASSTRSALSGKSYNEQFF
.,TRBJ2-7,TRBV21-1,.,TGTGCCAGCAGCAAATTTGGCAGGGGGCTGAGCGAGCAGTACTTC,CASSKFGRGLSEQYF
once,TRBJ1-3,TRBV7-9,.,TGTGCCAGCAGCTTAGCGCTTGGGGTCGGAAACACCATATATTTT,CASSLALGVGNTIYF
.,TRBJ1-4,TRBV7-2,.,TGTGCCAGCAGCCCCGCACGGTCATACGAAAAACTGTTTTTT,CASSPARSYEKLFF
.,TRBJ1-1,TRBV27,.,TGTGCCAGCAGCTCGTACACTGAAGCTTTCTTT,CASSSYTEAFF
.,TRBJ2-5,TRBV3-1/TRBV3-2,.,TGTGCCAGCAGCCAAGCCTCAGGGTTTGCGTACTTC,CASSQASGFAYF
.,TRBJ1-5,TRBV4-3,.,TGCGCCAGCAGCCAAGATTGGAACAATCAGCCCCAGCATTTT,CASSQDWNNQPQHF
medium-sized,TRBJ2-3,TRBV6-1,.,TGTGCCAGCAGTGATCAGTCAGGGGCGGATACGCAGTATTTT,CASSDQSGADTQYF
.,TRBJ2-7,TRBV18,TRBD2,TGTGCCAGCTCACCACGTGGGGAGGGCTACGAGCAGTACTTC,CASSPRGEGYEQYF
.,TRBJ2-5,TRBV24-1,TRBD2,TGTGCCACCAGTGTTATAGCGGGCTGGAGAGAGACCCAGTACTTC,CATSVIAGWRETQYF
once,TRBJ2-1,TRBV4-1,TRBD2,TGCGCCAGCAGCCCCCCCCTAGCGGGAGCCAGTAATGAGCAGTTCTTC,CASSPPLAGASNEQFF
.,TRBJ2-7,TRBV5-4,TRBD2,TGTGCCAGCAGTTCTGGTGGGCGGGGGGTTGGCGAGCAGTACTTC,CASSSGGRGVGEQYF
.,TRBJ1-2,TRBV20-1,.,TGCAGTGCTAGTTCAGTAGGTGGCTACACCTTC,CSASSVGGYTF
.,TRBJ1-2,TRBV11-2,.,TGTGCCAGCAGCTTAGCAGGGGACGGCTACACCTTC,CASSLAGDGYTF